This TCR beta chain is from a study of T-cell memory formation after mild COVID-19. A single record per CDR3 protein comes from TCRdb applying MiXCR to the 5' RACE reads. The table lists roughly 14,000 distinct CDR3 sequences, around 25% of them singletons, with 45% to 75% in the top ten. This clonotype occurred many times. The CDR3 runs 18 residues. Germline values: CDR1 MGHRA, CDR2 YSYEKL. V lost 1 base and J lost 7, with 25 bases in between. The TCR was taken from a man between 18 and 35 years old who had mild COVID-19 (a few samples of this study predate the infection). Cell type and time point are not known. The chain employs TRBV4-1 and TRBJ1-1; D is ambiguous. The specimen sequenced was PBMCs or a T cell subset sorted from them (not recorded which). The CDR3 coding sequence is TGCGCCAGCAGCCAAGTTTTAGGTGGTTTAGTACTCCAGCTTGAAGCTTTCTTT. It encodes CASSQVLGGLVLQLEAFF.